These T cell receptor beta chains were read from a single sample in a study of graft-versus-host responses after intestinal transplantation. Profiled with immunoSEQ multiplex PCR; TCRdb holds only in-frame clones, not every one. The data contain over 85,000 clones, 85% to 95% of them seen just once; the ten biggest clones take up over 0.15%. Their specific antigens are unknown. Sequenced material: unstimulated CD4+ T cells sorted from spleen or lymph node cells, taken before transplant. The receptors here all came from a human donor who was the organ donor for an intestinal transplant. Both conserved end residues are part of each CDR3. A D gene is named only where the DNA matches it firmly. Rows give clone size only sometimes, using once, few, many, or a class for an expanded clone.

CDR3aa: CATSRTDTVNQPQHF
CDR3nt: TGTGCCACCAGCAGAACGGACACAGTGAATCAGCCCCAGCATTTT
abundance: once
j_gene: TRBJ1-5
v_gene: TRBV15
d_gene: NA

CDR3aa: CSAWGLVGGANVLTF
CDR3nt: TGCAGCGCCTGGGGACTGGTGGGTGGGGCCAACGTCCTGACTTTC
abundance: NA
j_gene: TRBJ2-6
v_gene: TRBV29-1
d_gene: NA

CDR3aa: CASSVRSASGDTQYF
CDR3nt: TGTGCCAGCAGCGTCCGAAGTGCCTCCGGAGATACGCAGTATTTT
abundance: NA
j_gene: TRBJ2-3
v_gene: TRBV9
d_gene: NA

CDR3aa: CAWSVRNSNQETQYF
CDR3nt: TGTGCCTGGAGTGTTAGAAACAGCAACCAAGAGACCCAGTACTTC
abundance: NA
j_gene: TRBJ2-5
v_gene: TRBV30
d_gene: NA

CDR3aa: CASSSGRGASYNEQFF
CDR3nt: TGTGCCAGCAGCTCCGGCCGCGGGGCGTCCTACAATGAGCAGTTCTTC
abundance: NA
j_gene: TRBJ2-1
v_gene: TRBV7-8
d_gene: NA

CDR3aa: CASSNRGGTDTQYF
CDR3nt: TGTGCCAGCAGTAATCGGGGGGGGACAGATACGCAGTATTTT
abundance: NA
j_gene: TRBJ2-3
v_gene: TRBV25-1
d_gene: TRBD2

CDR3aa: CASSLSRTEAFF
CDR3nt: TGTGCCAGCAGCTTATCGCGGACGGAAGCTTTCTTT
abundance: few
j_gene: TRBJ1-1
v_gene: TRBV7-2
d_gene: NA

CDR3aa: CSASQDQAFF
CDR3nt: TGCAGTGCTAGCCAGGATCAAGCTTTCTTT
abundance: once
j_gene: TRBJ1-1
v_gene: TRBV20-1
d_gene: NA

CDR3aa: CASSSRQVGAPNEQYF
CDR3nt: TGTGCCAGCAGCTCCCGCCAAGTCGGAGCTCCCAACGAGCAGTACTTC
abundance: NA
j_gene: TRBJ2-7
v_gene: TRBV5-4
d_gene: NA

CDR3aa: CASSPGLSDYGYTF
CDR3nt: TGTGCCAGCAGCCCCGGGTTATCGGACTATGGCTACACCTTC
abundance: NA
j_gene: TRBJ1-2
v_gene: TRBV7-2
d_gene: NA

CDR3aa: CASSLGLRETQYF
CDR3nt: TGCGCCAGCAGCCTAGGACTTAGAGAGACCCAGTACTTC
abundance: once
j_gene: TRBJ2-5
v_gene: TRBV4-1
d_gene: NA

CDR3aa: CASSPNRKRDEKLFF
CDR3nt: TGTGCCAGCTCTCCTAACAGGAAGCGGGACGAAAAACTGTTTTTT
abundance: NA
j_gene: TRBJ1-4
v_gene: TRBV18
d_gene: NA

CDR3aa: CASRPQGIHNQPQHF
CDR3nt: TGTGCCAGCAGGCCGCAGGGGATCCACAATCAGCCCCAGCATTTT
abundance: once
j_gene: TRBJ1-5
v_gene: TRBV28
d_gene: NA

CDR3aa: CASKPLSTSFVDTQYF
CDR3nt: TGTGCCAGCAAACCATTATCGACTAGCTTTGTGGATACGCAGTATTTT
abundance: NA
j_gene: TRBJ2-3
v_gene: TRBV2
d_gene: TRBD2

CDR3aa: CASSERGTEAFF
CDR3nt: TGTGCCAGCAGTGAACGAGGCACTGAAGCTTTCTTT
abundance: NA
j_gene: TRBJ1-1
v_gene: TRBV6-5
d_gene: NA

CDR3aa: CASSQWKKTGELFF
CDR3nt: TGTGCCAGCAGCCAATGGAAGAAGACCGGGGAGCTGTTTTTT
abundance: NA
j_gene: TRBJ2-2
v_gene: TRBV14
d_gene: NA

CDR3aa: CASSYSRWGETQYF
CDR3nt: TGTGCCAGCAGTTACTCGCGTTGGGGCGAGACCCAGTACTTC
abundance: NA
j_gene: TRBJ2-5
v_gene: TRBV6-5
d_gene: NA

CDR3aa: CASSLLAGGTEAFF
CDR3nt: TGTGCCAGCAGCTTACTTGCAGGGGGCACTGAAGCTTTCTTT
abundance: NA
j_gene: TRBJ1-1
v_gene: TRBV7-2
d_gene: TRBD1

CDR3aa: CASRGQAYNSPLHF
CDR3nt: TGTGCCAGCAGAGGACAGGCCTATAATTCACCCCTCCACTTT
abundance: NA
j_gene: TRBJ1-6
v_gene: TRBV2
d_gene: TRBD1

CDR3aa: CASSSQENNSPLHF
CDR3nt: TGTGCCAGCAGTTCACAGGAGAATAATTCACCCCTCCACTTT
abundance: NA
j_gene: TRBJ1-6
v_gene: TRBV6-1
d_gene: NA

CDR3aa: CASSARMNTEAFF
CDR3nt: TGTGCCAGCAGCGCCAGGATGAACACTGAAGCTTTCTTT
abundance: NA
j_gene: TRBJ1-1
v_gene: TRBV9
d_gene: NA

CDR3aa: CASSPRDRGSGANVLTF
CDR3nt: TGTGCCAGCAGCCCCCGGGACAGGGGGTCTGGGGCCAACGTCCTGACTTTC
abundance: NA
j_gene: TRBJ2-6
v_gene: TRBV9
d_gene: TRBD1

CDR3aa: CSANRGDTQYF
CDR3nt: TGCAGTGCTAACAGGGGGGATACGCAGTATTTT
abundance: NA
j_gene: TRBJ2-3
v_gene: TRBV20-1
d_gene: TRBD1

CDR3aa: CASSAEGTGELFF
CDR3nt: TGTGCCAGCAGTGCGGAAGGCACCGGGGAGCTGTTTTTT
abundance: NA
j_gene: TRBJ2-2
v_gene: TRBV6-1
d_gene: NA

CDR3aa: CASSVGLAGAYEQFF
CDR3nt: TGTGCCAGCAGCGTTGGACTAGCGGGTGCTTATGAGCAGTTCTTC
abundance: NA
j_gene: TRBJ2-1
v_gene: TRBV9
d_gene: TRBD2

CDR3aa: CASSGTAEQYF
CDR3nt: TGTGCCAGCAGCGGGACAGCCGAGCAGTACTTC
abundance: NA
j_gene: TRBJ2-7
v_gene: TRBV7-9
d_gene: TRBD1

CDR3aa: CASGTLNNEQFF
CDR3nt: TGTGCCAGCGGGACTTTAAACAATGAGCAGTTCTTC
abundance: once
j_gene: TRBJ2-1
v_gene: TRBV5-4
d_gene: NA

CDR3aa: CASSPTGTGKYF
CDR3nt: TGTGCCAGCTCGCCAACCGGGACAGGGAAGTATTTT
abundance: NA
j_gene: TRBJ2-3
v_gene: TRBV18
d_gene: TRBD1

CDR3aa: CASRDNTPVDQPQHF
CDR3nt: TGTGCCAGCCGGGACAATACTCCGGTTGATCAGCCCCAGCATTTT
abundance: once
j_gene: TRBJ1-5
v_gene: TRBV19
d_gene: NA

CDR3aa: CASSQEFRADQETQYF
CDR3nt: TGCGCCAGCAGCCAAGAGTTTCGCGCGGACCAAGAGACCCAGTACTTC
abundance: NA
j_gene: TRBJ2-5
v_gene: TRBV4-3
d_gene: NA

CDR3aa: CASSLMGGGEAFF
CDR3nt: TGTGCCAGCAGCTTAATGGGAGGGGGAGAAGCTTTCTTT
abundance: NA
j_gene: TRBJ1-1
v_gene: TRBV7-9
d_gene: NA

CDR3aa: CASSLQYGSYGYTF
CDR3nt: TGTGCCAGCAGTTTACAATACGGGAGCTATGGCTACACCTTC
abundance: NA
j_gene: TRBJ1-2
v_gene: TRBV28
d_gene: NA

CDR3aa: CASSLGYTGGSPLHF
CDR3nt: TGTGCCAGCAGCTTGGGGTATACCGGCGGTTCACCCCTCCACTTT
abundance: NA
j_gene: TRBJ1-6
v_gene: TRBV5-6
d_gene: NA

CDR3aa: CASTTQGRSGNTIYF
CDR3nt: TGTGCCAGCACGACCCAGGGTCGCTCTGGAAACACCATATATTTT
abundance: few
j_gene: TRBJ1-3
v_gene: TRBV19
d_gene: NA

CDR3aa: CASTDPGDTQYF
CDR3nt: TGTGCCAGTACAGACCCGGGGGATACGCAGTATTTT
abundance: NA
j_gene: TRBJ2-3
v_gene: TRBV19
d_gene: NA

CDR3aa: CASSLLTGFYGYTF
CDR3nt: TGTGCCAGCAGTTTATTGACAGGGTTCTATGGCTACACCTTC
abundance: NA
j_gene: TRBJ1-2
v_gene: TRBV28
d_gene: TRBD1

CDR3aa: CASRGGGDTGELFF
CDR3nt: TGCGCCAGCAGGGGGGGCGGGGACACCGGGGAGCTGTTTTTT
abundance: NA
j_gene: TRBJ2-2
v_gene: TRBV10-2
d_gene: NA

CDR3aa: CATANSLWDTEAFF
CDR3nt: TGCGCCACCGCTAACAGTTTGTGGGACACTGAAGCTTTCTTT
abundance: NA
j_gene: TRBJ1-1
v_gene: TRBV4-1
d_gene: NA

CDR3aa: CASSPQAPGPETQYF
CDR3nt: TGTGCCAGCTCACCCCAAGCCCCGGGGCCAGAGACCCAGTACTTC
abundance: NA
j_gene: TRBJ2-5
v_gene: TRBV18
d_gene: NA

CDR3aa: CASSVRGEADTQYF
CDR3nt: TGTGCCAGCAGCGTAAGGGGGGAGGCAGATACGCAGTATTTT
abundance: NA
j_gene: TRBJ2-3
v_gene: TRBV7-9
d_gene: NA

CDR3aa: CASSPPFLGDDNEQFF
CDR3nt: TGTGCCAGCTCACCCCCGTTTTTAGGAGATGACAATGAGCAGTTCTTC
abundance: NA
j_gene: TRBJ2-1
v_gene: TRBV18
d_gene: NA

CDR3aa: CASSPRSGNNEKLFF
CDR3nt: TGTGCCAGCAGCCCACGTTCGGGCAATAATGAAAAACTGTTTTTT
abundance: NA
j_gene: TRBJ1-4
v_gene: TRBV5-4
d_gene: NA

CDR3aa: CASSLGATSPYEQYF
CDR3nt: TGTGCCAGCAGCTTAGGGGCGACTAGCCCCTACGAGCAGTACTTC
abundance: once
j_gene: TRBJ2-7
v_gene: TRBV11-3
d_gene: TRBD2

CDR3aa: CASSSETSGFIYEQFF
CDR3nt: TGTGCCAGCAGCTCGGAGACTAGCGGGTTTATCTATGAGCAGTTCTTC
abundance: once
j_gene: TRBJ2-1
v_gene: TRBV5-5
d_gene: TRBD2

CDR3aa: CASSDRTGAYEQYF
CDR3nt: TGTGCCAGCAGCGACCGTACGGGGGCCTACGAGCAGTACTTC
abundance: NA
j_gene: TRBJ2-7
v_gene: TRBV5-4
d_gene: NA

CDR3aa: CASRGAGRNQPQHF
CDR3nt: TGTGCCAGCAGGGGGGCAGGCCGAAATCAGCCCCAGCATTTT
abundance: NA
j_gene: TRBJ1-5
v_gene: TRBV6-1
d_gene: NA

CDR3aa: CASSLRRGQVWNEQFF
CDR3nt: TGTGCCAGCAGCCTAAGACGAGGACAGGTCTGGAATGAGCAGTTCTTC
abundance: NA
j_gene: TRBJ2-1
v_gene: TRBV7-8
d_gene: TRBD1

CDR3aa: CASSLRTVGTYEQYF
CDR3nt: TGTGCCAGCAGTTTAAGGACAGTGGGAACCTACGAGCAGTACTTC
abundance: NA
j_gene: TRBJ2-7
v_gene: TRBV28
d_gene: NA